Listed below are T cell receptor beta chains from one sample, sequenced in a study of response to subunit inactivated influenza vaccine. TCRdb re-called the RT-PCR reads with MiXCR, one entry per CDR3 protein. The data contain 600,000 to 850,000 distinct CDR3 sequences, 12% to 15% of them singletons. Sequencing was performed on PBMCs from blood, taken around two weeks before vaccination. These receptors originate from a man aged 50 to 60 who received an inactivated influenza vaccine. Each CDR3 is given with its conserved first and last residue. Each record gives: clone size, D gene, J gene, V gene, CDR3 protein, CDR3 DNA. The D gene is left open where the match is weak. The size field is filled for only some rows; it gives once, few, many or a size class.

few	.	TRBJ2-5	TRBV4-1	CASSQEVQETQYF	TGCGCCAGCAGCCAAGAAGTGCAAGAGACCCAGTACTTC
.	.	TRBJ1-2	TRBV7-2	CASSSRHVGNYGYTF	TGTGCCAGCAGCTCCCGACACGTTGGTAACTATGGCTACACCTTC
few	TRBD2	TRBJ2-3	TRBV3-1	CASSRSQAGLADTQYF	TGTGCCAGCAGCCGCAGTCAAGCGGGACTCGCTGATACGCAGTATTTT
.	TRBD1	TRBJ2-1	TRBV5-6	CASKGQGSYNEQFF	TGTGCCAGCAAGGGACAGGGTTCATACAATGAGCAGTTCTTC
many	.	TRBJ2-2	TRBV5-1	CASSLVGKGTGELFF	TGCGCCAGCAGCTTGGTCGGGAAGGGCACCGGGGAGCTGTTTTTT
few	.	TRBJ1-1	TRBV7-9	CASSFSSFMNTEAFF	TGTGCCAGCAGCTTCTCCTCGTTCATGAACACTGAAGCTTTCTTT
.	.	TRBJ2-7	TRBV20-1	CSASKRGGAGEQYF	TGCAGTGCTAGCAAGAGGGGGGGCGCGGGGGAGCAGTACTTC
few	.	TRBJ2-7	TRBV4-1	CASSQDWTSYEQYF	TGCGCCAGCAGCCAAGACTGGACCTCCTACGAGCAGTACTTC
many	TRBD2	TRBJ2-5	TRBV7-2	CASSSGLAETQYF	TGTGCCAGCAGCTCGGGACTAGCGGAGACCCAGTACTTC
few	TRBD1	TRBJ2-7	TRBV10-3	CAISFSGTGALFSYEQYF	TGTGCCATCAGTTTCTCCGGGACAGGGGCCCTCTTCTCCTACGAGCAGTACTTC
few	.	TRBJ2-1	TRBV4-3	CASSQRGWTNEQFF	TGCGCCAGCAGCCAAAGAGGATGGACCAATGAGCAGTTCTTC
few	TRBD1	TRBJ1-5	TRBV4-1	CASSQDRTGSNQPQHF	TGCGCCAGCAGCCAAGACCGGACAGGGAGCAATCAGCCCCAGCATTTT
few	TRBD1	TRBJ1-1	TRBV2	CASNKDRWDTEAFF	TGTGCCAGCAATAAGGACAGGTGGGACACTGAAGCTTTCTTT
many	TRBD1	TRBJ1-4	TRBV6-1	CASFGDRAPTNEKLFF	TGTGCCAGCTTCGGGGACAGGGCACCAACTAATGAAAAACTGTTTTTT
few	.	TRBJ2-3	TRBV5-1	CASSLAGEGHTQYF	TGCGCCAGCAGCTTGGCCGGGGAAGGTCATACGCAGTATTTT
.	TRBD2	TRBJ2-1	TRBV6-2/TRBV6-3	CASSYPTSGRSTYNEQFF	TGTGCCAGCAGTTACCCGACTAGCGGGAGGTCGACGTACAATGAGCAGTTCTTC
.	TRBD1	TRBJ1-5	TRBV7-8	CASSLAGTDQPQHF	TGTGCCAGCAGCTTAGCGGGGACAGATCAGCCCCAGCATTTT
few	TRBD1	TRBJ1-5	TRBV7-9	CASSHGTGADQPQHF	TGTGCCAGCAGCCACGGGACAGGGGCCGATCAGCCCCAGCATTTT
few	.	TRBJ2-1	TRBV5-1	CASSPSAGSYNEQFF	TGCGCCAGCAGCCCCTCCGCGGGGTCCTACAATGAGCAGTTCTTC
.	TRBD1	TRBJ1-4	TRBV4-1	CASSQDRTGATTQRESLFF	TGCGCCAGCAGCCAAGATAGGACAGGGGCGACAACTCAACGAGAAAGTCTGTTTTTT
few	.	TRBJ1-6	TRBV11-2	CASSSGLLSYNSPLHF	TGTGCCAGCAGCTCGGGACTGCTCTCCTATAATTCACCCCTCCACTTT
many	.	TRBJ2-7	TRBV29-1	CSVEFRDFAYEQYF	TGCAGCGTTGAATTTAGGGATTTTGCCTACGAGCAGTACTTC